What follows are 12 T cell receptor beta chains derived from one specimen sequenced in a study of blood T cell repertoires in COVID-19. The table came from immunoSEQ multiplex PCR; TCRdb's copy has only in-frame clones and leaves some out. The sample shows 350,000 to 500,000 clones, nearly 90% of them seen only once. The sequenced sample consisted of PBMCs or T cells enriched from blood (not recorded which). These receptor sequences come from a woman under 30 who had been exposed to COVID-19.

The V gene is TRBV4-2, the J gene TRBJ2-7; a weak D match, TRBD2 (6 bases). In germline, CDR1 is LGHNA, CDR2 YNFKEQ. Trimming took off 0 bases at V and 2 bases at J, with 14 bases between the two ends. The CDR3 loop spans 16 amino acids. DNA of the CDR3: TGTGCCAGCAGCCAAGACTCCGGCGGGATCACCTACGAGCAGTACTTC. Residues: CASSQDSGGITYEQYF.

This chain uses TRBV15 with TRBJ1-1, with D uncertain. This CDR3 has 14 amino acids. V was trimmed by 1 base and J by 6 bases, leaving 12 bases between them. Germline CDR1 LNHNV, CDR2 YYDKDF (reference sequence). The CDR3 DNA is TGTGCCACCAGCAGAGCTCACGGGATCCCTGAAGCTTTCTTT. It specifies CATSRAHGIPEAFF.

CDR3: CASSYHKPTNEKLFF. DNA of the CDR3: TGTGCCAGCAGTTATCACAAACCAACTAATGAAAAACTGTTTTTT. This chain uses TRBV28 with TRBJ1-4; D is ambiguous. The CDR3 consists of 15 residues. Germline values: CDR1 MDHEN, CDR2 SYDVKM. V shed 4 bases and J shed 0 bases, with 9 bases lying between them. Filled out from reference TRBV28 and TRBJ1-4, the complete variable domain reads DVKVTQSSRYLVKRTGEKVFLECVQDMDHENMFWYRQDPGLGLRLIYFSYDVKMKEKGDIPEGYSVSREKKERFSLILESASTNQTSMYLCASSYHKPTNEKLFFGSGTQLSVL.

The V gene is TRBV19, the J gene TRBJ2-5, with D maybe TRBD2 (5 bases). This CDR3 has 11 residues. The V gene's germline CDR1 is LNHDA and CDR2 SQIVND (reference sequence). CDR3 DNA sequence: TGTTGGCCCCGGGAACGGGAGACCCAGTACTTC. The encoded protein is CWPRERETQYF.

This chain uses TRBV27 with TRBJ1-1; D is perhaps TRBD1 (5 bases). The CDR3 contains 14 residues. Per germline, CDR1 MNHEY and CDR2 SMNVEV (reference sequence). V lost 5 bases and J 1 base, leaving 11 bases between the germline ends. The CDR3 loop reads CASSLWGGNTEAFF. DNA for the CDR3: TGTGCCAGCAGTCTCTGGGGCGGGAACACTGAAGCTTTCTTT.

This clone was seen once. The V gene is TRBV28, the J gene TRBJ1-6, with 7 bases fitting TRBD1. The length of the CDR3 is 17 residues. In germline, CDR1 is MDHEN, CDR2 SYDVKM. V lost 5 bases to trimming and J lost 7 bases; unmatched junction nucleotides: 14. Here the CDR3 DNA reads TGTGCCAGCAGTGCTAGCTTTAGGGGGCCTGGAAATTCACCCCTCCACTTT. Translated: CASSASFRGPGNSPLHF.

The chain joins TRBV7-6 to TRBJ2-3; no definite D call. Between the trimmed V and J ends, which lost 6 bases and 3 bases, there was a span of 16 bases. The CDR3 is 15 amino acids. CDR1 is SGHVS, CDR2 FNYEAQ, per germline. CDR3 sequence (DNA): TGTGCCAGCAGGACAACAACTTGGGTGACAGATACGCAGTATTTT. This gives the protein CASRTTTWVTDTQYF. Variable domain in full (rest from reference TRBV7-6 and TRBJ2-3): GAGVSQSPRYKVTKRGQDVALRCDPISGHVSLYWYRQALGQGPEFLTYFNYEAQQDKSGLPNDRFSAERPEGSISTLTIQRTEQRDSAMYRCASRTTTWVTDTQYFGPGTRLTVL.

This clone was picked up one time. This chain connects TRBV7-2 to TRBJ1-4; D perhaps matches TRBD1 (6 bases). V was cut by 7 bases and J by 4 bases, with 22 bases left in between. Germline V gene data show CDR1 as SGHTA and CDR2 as FQGNSA. This CDR3 region has 17 residues. DNA for the CDR3: TGTGCCAGCACCCTAGGCGGGGGGGGGCGCGGTAATGAAAAACTGTTTTTT. Residues: CASTLGGGGRGNEKLFF.

The chain couples TRBV29-1 to TRBJ2-1; TRBD1 aligns across 7 bases. Germline assignment: CDR1 SQVTM and CDR2 ANQGSEA. The CDR3 has 15 residues. V dropped 5 bases and J dropped 3; count of bases not matched to a gene: 10. CDR3 sequence: CSVRGQAGVYNEQFF. Here the CDR3 DNA reads TGCAGCGTTCGTGGACAGGCCGGAGTCTACAATGAGCAGTTCTTC.

V and J are TRBV10-1 and TRBJ2-7; TRBD1 matches 10 bases. The germline V gene has CDR1 WNHNN and CDR2 SYGVQD (reference sequence). J lost 1 base, V lost 3 bases, and 15 bases had no gene match. The CDR3 totals 19 residues. The CDR3 reads CASSDTGDRGSRTSYEQYF. The CDR3 DNA sequence: TGCGCCAGCAGTGATACCGGGGACAGGGGTTCCCGGACGTCCTACGAGCAGTACTTC.

This chain uses TRBV19 with TRBJ2-7; D gene ambiguous. The CDR3 has 14 amino acids. Germline CDR1 reads LNHDA; CDR2 reads SQIVND (reference sequence). V shed 0 bases and J shed 0 bases, with 6 bases lying between them. DNA for the CDR3: TGTGCCAGTAGTATAGAACTTTTCTCCTACGAGCAGTACTTC. Translating gives CASSIELFSYEQYF. Complete variable domain (other parts from reference TRBV19 and TRBJ2-7): DGGITQSPKYLFRKEGQNVTLSCEQNLNHDAMYWYRQDPGQGLRLIYYSQIVNDFQKGDIAEGYSVSREKKESFPLTVTSAQKNPTAFYLCASSIELFSYEQYFGPGTRLTVT.

V gene TRBV28 combines with J gene TRBJ1-6; the match to TRBD1 covers 8 bases. Germline CDR1 reads MDHEN; CDR2 reads SYDVKM. The CDR3 is 15 residues long. J gave up 6 bases and V 7 bases, and 8 bases lay outside the gene matches. CDR3 amino acids: CASTPSGQGNSPLHF. As DNA, the CDR3 is TGTGCCAGCACCCCTTCAGGACAGGGTAATTCACCCCTCCACTTT.